The 27 T cell receptor beta chains below were found in one sample sequenced in a study of identical twins. MiXCR was run by TCRdb on the 5' RACE reads, yielding one entry per CDR3 protein. The sample has 150,000 or so distinct CDR3 sequences; 3.5% are singletons. Material: memory T cells sorted from blood. The receptors were sampled from a man aged 18 to 29 in good health.

This clonotype was seen ten or more times. The rearrangement links TRBV20-1 to TRBJ2-5; D might be TRBD1 (5 bases). The CDR3 totals 12 residues. With 2 bases removed from V and 4 bases from J, the gap between germline ends came to 8 bases. Germline CDR1 DFQATT, CDR2 SNEGSKA (reference sequence). CDR3 protein: CSARIQGETQYF. Written as DNA, the CDR3 is TGCAGTGCTAGAATCCAGGGAGAGACCCAGTACTTC.

About this clonotype itself: A much larger clone differs from this one at a single base, so this may be a read error. The J gene is TRBJ1-6, the V gene TRBV9, with D unresolved. CDR3 length: 16 residues. V gave up 0 bases and J gave up 11 bases, with 18 bases separating them. Germline CDR1 SGDLS, CDR2 YYNGEE. This chain's CDR3 is CASSVAPDTENPPLHF. The CDR3 DNA reads TGTGCCAGCAGCGTAGCTCCCGACACCGAAAATCCACCCCTCCACTTT.

This clonotype was counted a few times. CDR3 loop: CASSFPGQGALDQYF. CDR3 sequence (DNA): TGCGCCAGCAGCTTTCCGGGACAGGGGGCCTTGGACCAGTATTTT. The rearrangement uses TRBV5-1 and TRBJ2-3; 12 bases fit TRBD1. In germline, CDR1 is SGHRS, CDR2 YFSETQ. V was pared by 2 bases and J by 12 bases, with 10 bases of the junction left unmatched. The CDR3 spans 15 residues.

This clonotype was counted at least ten times. The chain uses TRBV20-1 and TRBJ1-2; D call uncertain. The CDR3 has 13 amino acids. The V end was cut by 7 bases, the J end by 0 bases, with 12 bases between. The germline V gene has CDR1 DFQATT and CDR2 SNEGSKA (reference sequence). The CDR3 here is CSVPEAANYGYTF. The CDR3 DNA is TGCAGTGTGCCAGAGGCGGCTAACTATGGCTACACCTTC.

Many counts were recorded for this clonotype. The chain couples TRBV12-3 or TRBV12-4 to TRBJ2-7; 10 bases align to TRBD1. V dropped 4 bases and J dropped 2; count of bases not matched to a gene: 2. The CDR3 extends over 14 amino acids. DNA of the CDR3: TGTGCCAGCAGTTCGGGGACAGGGGCCTACGAGCAGTACGTC. This encodes CASSSGTGAYEQYV.

This clonotype was seen repeatedly, ten times or more. This sequence joins TRBV7-6 and TRBJ1-1; maybe TRBD1 (5 bases). V was cut by 4 bases and J by 6 bases, with 12 bases left in between. This CDR3 has 13 residues. Germline CDR1 and CDR2: SGHVS and FNYEAQ. For the CDR3, the DNA is TGTGCCAGCAGCTCGACGTGGGGCGCTGAAGCTTTCTTT. Amino acids: CASSSTWGAEAFF.

The sample holds many counts of this clonotype. The chain joins TRBV6-1 to TRBJ1-5; D remains unclear. V lost 7 bases to trimming and J lost 0 bases, with 19 bases between them. Germline V gene sequence: CDR1 MNHNS, CDR2 SASEGT. The CDR3 extends over 17 amino acids. In DNA form, the CDR3 reads TGTGCCAGCAAGTCGGTGCGGTCGGTATATAGCAATCAGCCCCAGCATTTT. Translation: CASKSVRSVYSNQPQHF.

This clonotype was seen ten or more times. The genes are TRBV5-1 and TRBJ1-2; D ambiguous. Germline CDR1 and CDR2: SGHRS and YFSETQ. Trimming took off 1 base at V and 1 base at J, with 11 bases between the two ends. This CDR3 region has 15 residues. DNA for the CDR3: TGCGCCAGCAGCTTGAGCCCTGGGAGTAACTATGGCTACACCTTC. Protein: CASSLSPGSNYGYTF. Combining the CDR3 with reference TRBV5-1 and TRBJ1-2 gives the whole variable domain KAGVTQTPRYLIKTRGQQVTLSCSPISGHRSVSWYQQTPGQGLQFLFEYFSETQRNKGNFPGRFSGRQFSNSRSEMNVSTLELGDSALYLCASSLSPGSNYGYTFGSGTRLTVV.

This clonotype was counted a few times. V and J are TRBV20-1 and TRBJ1-1, with TRBD1 matching 11 bases. The CDR3 spans 17 residues. In germline, CDR1 is DFQATT, CDR2 SNEGSKA (reference sequence). Trimming cost V 5 bases and J 0 bases; bases outside gene matches: 11. CDR3 region: CSASPPRTGGLNTEAFF. CDR3 DNA: TGCAGTGCTTCACCCCCCCGGACAGGGGGCTTGAACACTGAAGCTTTCTTT.

In this sample, this clonotype turned up many times. The CDR3 bases are TGTGCCAGCACCGTCCGACTAGGCACAGATACGCAGTATTTT. It codes for CASTVRLGTDTQYF. The chain carries TRBV12-3 or TRBV12-4 and TRBJ2-3; D perhaps matches TRBD2 (6 bases). V was pared by 7 bases and J by 1 base, with 12 bases between. The CDR3 sequence is 14 residues long.

This clonotype was picked up many times. The rearrangement uses TRBV21-1 and TRBJ2-6; TRBD1, as called in the table, went unchecked against the DNA. TRBV21-1 constitutes a pseudogene. The CDR3 spans 19 residues. The CDR3 loop is CASSPPIFSGCSGANVLTF. Written as DNA, the CDR3 is TGTGCCAGCAGCCCCCCCATTTTCTCCGGGTGCTCTGGGGCCAACGTCCTGACTTTC.

This clonotype occurred many times. The chain has TRBV5-1 and TRBJ2-1; TRBD2 aligns across 14 bases. J lost 8 bases, V lost 5 bases, and 9 bases had no gene match. The CDR3 length is 16 residues. CDR1 is SGHRS and CDR2 is YFSETQ in the germline V gene. CDR3 residues: CASSRLAGGLGYEQFF. Here the CDR3 DNA reads TGCGCCAGCAGTCGACTAGCGGGAGGGCTTGGGTATGAGCAGTTCTTC.

This clonotype was seen ten or more times. A read error may account for a junction end that differs from germline. The chain links TRBV3-1 to TRBJ1-2; D call uncertain. This CDR3 has 13 amino acids. Per the germline V gene, CDR1 is LGHDT and CDR2 is YNNKEL (reference sequence). CDR3 DNA: TGTGCCAGCAGACAAGGACCTAACTATGGCTACACCTTC. Protein: CASRQGPNYGYTF.

This clonotype was recorded many times. This sequence joins TRBV28 and TRBJ2-1, with a possible D match to TRBD1 (5 bases). Germline V CDR1 and CDR2: MDHEN, SYDVKM. Deletions cut 10 bases from V and 10 bases from J, with 20 bases between. The CDR3 has 13 amino acids. The CDR3 reads CATHLTVQKEQFF. CDR3 nucleotides: TGTGCCACACATTTGACAGTTCAGAAGGAGCAGTTCTTC.

This clonotype was observed many times. J is TRBJ1-1 and V is TRBV5-1; TRBD1 agrees at 10 bases. The ends lost 4 bases at V and 4 bases at J; junction bases unmatched: 4. This CDR3 spans 14 amino acids. Germline CDR1 is SGHRS and CDR2 is YFSETQ. The CDR3 nucleotides are TGCGCCAGCAGCGCGACAGGGGGCGGCACTGAAGCTTTCTTT. Amino acid sequence: CASSATGGGTEAFF.

This clonotype has a count of ten or more. The gene calls are TRBV7-2 and TRBJ2-3; 9 bases are shared with TRBD1. This CDR3 region has 15 residues. V trimming: 4 bases; J trimming: 2 bases; junction bases outside the gene matches: 4. CDR1 is SGHTA and CDR2 is FQGNSA in the germline V gene. Here the CDR3 reads CASSSTGGLTDTQYF. The CDR3 DNA reads as TGTGCCAGCAGCTCGACAGGGGGGCTCACAGATACGCAGTATTTT.

This clonotype was seen many times. The chain couples TRBV2 to TRBJ2-1; 7 nucleotides match TRBD1. There are 15 residues in the CDR3. The ends lost 2 bases at V and 5 bases at J; junction bases unmatched: 6. Germline lookup yields CDR1 SNHLY and CDR2 FYNNEI. CDR3 region: CASSERGRLNNEQFF. As DNA, the CDR3 is TGTGCCAGCAGTGAAAGGGGGCGACTTAACAATGAGCAGTTCTTC.

This clonotype was counted at least ten times. This chain links TRBV11-2 with TRBJ2-7; 12 bases line up with TRBD2. CDR3 length equals 17 residues. Germline V lookup: CDR1 SGHAT, CDR2 FQNNGV. The ends lost 2 bases at V and 0 bases at J; junction bases unmatched: 5. CDR3 sequence: CASSLTSGRTSSYEQYF. The CDR3 coding sequence is TGTGCCAGCAGCTTAACTAGCGGGAGGACAAGCTCCTACGAGCAGTACTTC.

This clonotype was observed at least ten times. The V call is TRBV7-9, the J call TRBJ2-7; perhaps TRBD2 as D (6 bases). Germline V lookup: CDR1 SEHNR, CDR2 FQNEAQ (reference sequence). Trimming left V 0 bases short and J 6 bases short, with 9 bases between. This CDR3 has 13 amino acids. CDR3: CASSLAQGGEQYV. DNA of the CDR3: TGTGCCAGCAGCTTAGCCCAGGGAGGCGAGCAGTACGTC.

This clonotype occurred a few times. This sequence joins TRBV30 and TRBJ2-1, with TRBD2 matching 10 bases. Looked up from germline, CDR1 is GTSNPN and CDR2 is SVGIG (reference sequence). V lost 2 bases, J lost 2 bases, and 3 bases stayed unmatched. This CDR3 has 15 amino acids. DNA for the CDR3: TGTGCCTGGAGTACGACTAGCGGGCCCTACAATGAGCAGTTCTTC. Its translation: CAWSTTSGPYNEQFF.

This clonotype was seen many times. The chain carries TRBV18 and TRBJ1-4; 9 bases are a match to TRBD1. The CDR3 loop spans 16 amino acids. Germline CDR1 is KGHSH and CDR2 is LQKENI. J was trimmed by 3 bases and V by 4 bases; bases with no gene match: 6. The CDR3: CASSQLQGASNEKLFF. The CDR3 DNA reads TGTGCCAGCTCACAGCTACAGGGGGCCTCTAATGAAAAACTGTTTTTT.

There are many counts of this clonotype. The J gene is TRBJ1-2, the V gene TRBV29-1; D ambiguous. The CDR3 consists of 13 residues. CDR1 and CDR2 (germline): SQVTM, ANQGSEA. V lost 2 bases, J lost 4 bases, and 11 bases lay in between. CDR3 residues: CSVEMPDLYGYTF. The CDR3 DNA follows: TGCAGCGTTGAAATGCCCGACCTCTATGGCTACACCTTC. The complete variable domain, with remaining parts taken from reference TRBV29-1 and TRBJ1-2, reads SAVISQKPSRDICQRGTSLTIQCQVDSQVTMMFWYRQQPGQSLTLIATANQGSEATYESGFVIDKFPISRPNLTFSTLTVSNMSPEDSSIYLCSVEMPDLYGYTFGSGTRLTVV.

This clonotype was detected ten times or more. The V call is TRBV12-3 or TRBV12-4, the J call TRBJ2-1, with D unclear. The CDR3 loop spans 12 amino acids. V was pared by 7 bases and J by 3 bases, with 7 bases between. CDR3 amino acids: CASIRDYNEQFF. DNA of the CDR3: TGTGCCAGCATTAGGGACTACAATGAGCAGTTCTTC.

This clonotype has just a few counts. V is TRBV30 and J is TRBJ2-7; TRBD1 is a possible D gene (6 bases). Germline CDR1 is GTSNPN and CDR2 is SVGIG (reference sequence). This CDR3 is built from 16 residues. Trimming shortened V by 1 base and J by 4 bases, and 20 bases separated the two germline ends. The CDR3 region is CAWSEFWQGPGYEQYF. CDR3 nucleotides: TGTGCCTGGAGTGAGTTCTGGCAGGGGCCTGGGTACGAGCAGTACTTC.

This clonotype showed up many times. The chain joins TRBV24-1 to TRBJ2-1; D uncertain. The CDR3 is 15 amino acids. Between the trimmed V and J ends, which lost 2 bases and 4 bases, there was a span of 11 bases. Germline assignment: CDR1 KGHDR and CDR2 SFDVKD. The CDR3 bases are TGTGCCACCAGTGATTATGGCAAGGGATACAATGAGCAGTTCTTC. Translating it yields CATSDYGKGYNEQFF.

This clonotype was counted many times. The V gene is TRBV6-2 or TRBV6-3, the J gene TRBJ2-1, with TRBD2 matching 9 bases. Germline CDR1 reads MNHEY; CDR2 reads SVGEGT. The trim removed 4 bases at V and 0 bases at J, leaving 4 bases unmatched. This CDR3 has 16 amino acids. The CDR3 here is CASSSAGGPSYNEQFF. CDR3 DNA: TGTGCCAGCAGTTCGGCGGGAGGGCCCTCCTACAATGAGCAGTTCTTC.

This clonotype was observed at least ten times. The rearrangement links TRBV27 to TRBJ1-1, with 9 bases fitting TRBD1. Germline-derived CDR1 and CDR2 are MNHEY and SMNVEV (reference sequence). The CDR3 consists of 14 residues. The V gene end was trimmed by 5 bases and the J gene end by 8 bases; junction bases not matched to a gene: 9. The CDR3 region is CASSLLHRGREAFF. The CDR3 region has the DNA TGTGCCAGCAGTCTCCTACACAGGGGGCGAGAAGCTTTCTTT.